This T cell receptor (beta chain) comes out of a study of naive and memory T cell subsets. J gave up 2 bases and V 5 bases, and 20 bases lay outside the gene matches. This CDR3 region has 20 residues. Germline CDR1 reads MNHNY; CDR2 reads SVGAGI (reference sequence). Amplification of ligated cDNA took four PCR rounds with SP2 and nested alpha and beta constant primers. TCRdb reprocessed the 5' RACE reads via MiXCR and lists one record per CDR3 protein. The table has 50,000 or so distinct CDR3 sequences, approximately 7.2% seen once. This clonotype was recorded at least ten times. A UMI-containing oligonucleotide was joined by 3' ligation to the TCR cDNA template.

This chain connects TRBV6-6 to TRBJ1-5; TRBD1 matches at 8 bases. The TCR was taken from a male donor in good health. The CDR3 loop reads CASSNLLDRATGLGNQPQHF. In DNA, the CDR3 is TGTGCCAGCAGTAACCTCCTGGACAGGGCTACCGGGCTAGGCAATCAGCCCCAGCATTTT.